Listed below are T cell receptor beta chains from one sample, sequenced in a study of OX40 agonist ivuxolimab in advanced cancers. Sequencing was performed with immunoSEQ multiplex PCR; in TCRdb, only in-frame clones are kept and a portion is missing. The repertoire holds roughly 99,000 clones, with around 93% as singletons. Sequences were derived from CD4+ or CD8+ T cells sorted from blood, sampled in a trial of the OX40 agonist ivuxolimab. Receptors originate from an adult with an advanced solid tumor such as melanoma, head and neck, liver or kidney cancer. Each CDR3 is given with its conserved first and last residue. The D gene is left open where the match is weak. A clone size is listed for some rows: how often the clone was seen (once, few, many), or a class if it is expanded.

>.|TRBV27|TRBJ2-7|14|.
TGTGCCAGCAGTGTACAGGGCGCTAACTACGAGCAGTACTTC
CASSVQGANYEQYF
>.|TRBV30|TRBJ2-7|11|once
TGTGCCTGGAGTCTTTACTACGAGCAGTACTTC
CAWSLYYEQYF
>.|TRBV6-5|TRBJ2-7|13|once
TGTGCCAGCCGTGGTGGGAGTCCCTACGAGCAGTACTTC
CASRGGSPYEQYF
>.|TRBV7-2|TRBJ1-4|14|.
TGTGCCAGCAGCGAATTTACAGGGAATGAAAAACTGTTTTTT
CASSEFTGNEKLFF
>.|TRBV5-6|TRBJ2-2|13|.
TGTGCCAGCAGCAAACCCCAGGGCGGGGAGCTGTTTTTT
CASSKPQGGELFF
>.|TRBV7-6|TRBJ2-7|16|once
TGTGCCAGCAGCAGAACCCACCGGGACGGTGGCTACGAGCAGTACTTC
CASSRTHRDGGYEQYF
>.|TRBV27|TRBJ2-3|15|.
TGTGCCAGCAGTCCCAGGGACTCCCGTGGGGATACGCAGTATTTT
CASSPRDSRGDTQYF
>.|TRBV4-2|TRBJ2-7|15|few
TGTGCCAGCAGCCCCCCCGGAATGGGCTCCTACGAGCAGTACTTC
CASSPPGMGSYEQYF
>.|TRBV7-2|TRBJ2-5|15|.
TGTGCCAGCAGCCGCGATAGGACGTACCAAGAGACCCAGTACTTC
CASSRDRTYQETQYF
>.|TRBV7-2|TRBJ2-7|15|.
TGTGCCAGCAGCACACGGACTACCTACTCCTACGAGCAGTACTTC
CASSTRTTYSYEQYF
>TRBD1|TRBV19|TRBJ1-1|15|.
TGTGCCAGTAGACCCCAGACAGGGATGAACACTGAAGCTTTCTTT
CASRPQTGMNTEAFF
>.|TRBV27|TRBJ2-3|14|.
TGTGCCAGCAGTTTAGCTAGCTGGGGGGATACGCAGTATTTT
CASSLASWGDTQYF
>.|TRBV2|TRBJ2-7|13|once
TGTGCCAGCAGGGGTTTCACGGCCTACGAGCAGTACTTC
CASRGFTAYEQYF
>TRBD1|TRBV4-3|TRBJ1-3|16|.
TGCGCCAGCAGCCAACTTGGACAGGGGGCTGGAAACACCATATATTTT
CASSQLGQGAGNTIYF
>.|TRBV28|TRBJ2-7|13|.
TGTGCCAGCAGGGCGTCCTATCTCTACGAGCAGTACTTC
CASRASYLYEQYF
>TRBD2|TRBV4-1|TRBJ2-1|15|few
TGCGCCAGCAGCCAAGATCGGACTAGCGGGAGTCAACAGTTCTTC
CASSQDRTSGSQQFF
>TRBD1|TRBV6-5|TRBJ2-7|15|.
TGTGCCAGCAGGGTGTCCGGGACAGCAACCTACGAGCAGTACTTC
CASRVSGTATYEQYF
>.|TRBV9|TRBJ1-1|13|.
TGTGCCAGCAGCGTAGCCGTGAACACTGAAGCTTTCTTT
CASSVAVNTEAFF
>.|TRBV5-1|TRBJ1-5|15|.
TGCGCCAGCAGCCCCCAGGGATATAGCAATCAGCCCCAGCATTTT
CASSPQGYSNQPQHF
>.|TRBV29-1|TRBJ2-1|12|.
TGCAGCGTTGCGGCCAGATATAATGAGCAGTTCTTC
CSVAARYNEQFF
>.|TRBV6-5|TRBJ1-6|14|.
TGTGCCAGCAGCAGACTGACGGGGGATTCACCCCTCCACTTT
CASSRLTGDSPLHF
>TRBD1|TRBV28|TRBJ2-1|15|.
TGTGCCAGCTTAAGTTACAGGGGGTCCTACAATGAGCAGTTCTTC
CASLSYRGSYNEQFF
>.|TRBV4-1|TRBJ2-3|14|.
TGCGCCAGCAGCCTCCCAGACCGTACAGATACGCAGTATTTT
CASSLPDRTDTQYF
>.|TRBV6-5|TRBJ2-1|15|.
TGTGCCAGCAGCCCACCTGGCTATATAGGGACTGAGCAGTTCTTC
CASSPPGYIGTEQFF